A selection of T cell receptor beta chains follows, all from one sample in a study of blood T cell repertoires in COVID-19. The assay was immunoSEQ multiplex PCR, and TCRdb's table has in-frame clones only and misses some. The data show about 59,000 clones, less than 75% seen once. Sequenced: peripheral blood. These receptors were obtained from a woman aged 45-65 years with active or convalescent COVID-19. Each CDR3 is given with its conserved first and last residue. D genes are given only for firm matches. The listing skips clone size in some rows; elsewhere it reads once, few, many or a size class.

TRBV5-1,14,TRBJ1-4,once,.,CASSSGLLEEKLFF,TGCGCCAGCAGCTCCGGCCTATTGGAGGAAAAACTGTTTTTT
TRBV11-2,14,TRBJ2-3,few,.,CASSPPTVRDTQYF,TGTGCCAGCAGCCCCCCGACAGTGAGAGATACGCAGTATTTT
TRBV20-1,11,TRBJ2-1,once,TRBD2,CSATGGFIPFF,TGCAGTGCCACGGGGGGTTTTATTCCGTTCTTC
TRBV18,16,TRBJ2-1,.,TRBD2,CASSLTSGRFYNEQFF,TGTGCCAGCTCACTTACTAGCGGGAGATTCTACAATGAGCAGTTCTTC
TRBV7-9,15,TRBJ1-2,.,.,CASSLPREPKGGYTF,TGTGCCAGCAGCTTACCCCGGGAGCCTAAAGGTGGCTACACCTTC
TRBV5-6,14,TRBJ1-4,.,TRBD1,CASSVRDRGEKLFF,TGTGCCAGCAGCGTCCGGGACAGGGGGGAAAAACTGTTTTTT
TRBV3-1/TRBV3-2,14,TRBJ1-1,.,.,CASSRAGSDTEAFF,TGTGCCAGCAGCCGAGCAGGGTCGGACACTGAAGCTTTCTTT
TRBV5-1,15,TRBJ2-2,.,.,CASSLVQQNTGELFF,TGCGCCAGCAGCTTGGTACAGCAGAACACCGGGGAGCTGTTTTTT
TRBV5-1,16,TRBJ1-4,once,.,CASSLEGSRLNEKLFF,TGCGCCAGCAGCTTGGAAGGGAGCCGGCTTAATGAAAAACTGTTTTTT
TRBV2,15,TRBJ2-2,many,TRBD1,CASSGTARGTGELFF,TGTGCCAGCAGCGGGACAGCGCGAGGCACCGGGGAGCTGTTTTTT
TRBV3-1/TRBV3-2,17,TRBJ2-1,few,TRBD2,CASSQDSGTSGYNEQFF,TGTGCCAGCAGCCAAGATTCCGGGACTAGCGGTTATAATGAGCAGTTCTTC
TRBV27,17,TRBJ1-1,few,TRBD1,CASSPKQGQLRYTEAFF,TGTGCCAGCAGTCCTAAACAGGGGCAGCTTAGGTACACTGAAGCTTTCTTT
TRBV18,13,TRBJ1-1,.,.,CASSPGEGSEAFF,TGTGCCAGCTCACCGGGGGAGGGCTCCGAAGCTTTCTTT
TRBV9,15,TRBJ2-3,.,TRBD2,CASSVGLAGTDTQYF,TGTGCCAGCAGCGTCGGACTAGCGGGCACAGATACGCAGTATTTT
TRBV2,13,TRBJ2-7,once,TRBD2,CASSTTSYGEQYF,TGTGCCAGCAGTACGACTAGCTATGGTGAGCAGTACTTC
TRBV15,15,TRBJ2-3,.,TRBD1,CATSRERQGGDTQYF,TGTGCCACCAGCAGGGAAAGACAGGGGGGAGATACGCAGTATTTT
TRBV7-9,14,TRBJ1-1,.,TRBD1,CASSPDRGGTEAFF,TGTGCCAGCAGCCCGGACAGGGGTGGCACTGAAGCTTTCTTT
TRBV15,14,TRBJ2-1,.,.,CATSLRLASNEQFF,TGTGCCACCAGCCTCCGGCTAGCTAGCAATGAGCAGTTCTTC
TRBV6-5,15,TRBJ1-1,.,.,CASSYSSQGQAEAFF,TGTGCCAGCAGTTACTCGAGCCAGGGCCAGGCTGAAGCTTTCTTT
TRBV3-1/TRBV3-2,16,TRBJ2-1,few,TRBD1,CASSQSLGTVNNEQFF,TGTGCCAGCAGCCAATCCCTGGGGACAGTAAACAATGAGCAGTTCTTC
TRBV7-9,15,TRBJ2-5,.,TRBD1,CASSFIGQGAPTQYF,TGTGCCAGCAGCTTCATTGGACAGGGGGCCCCAACCCAGTACTTC
TRBV7-2,14,TRBJ2-5,.,TRBD1,CASSRDRDQETQYF,TGTGCCAGCAGCCGGGACAGGGACCAAGAGACCCAGTACTTC
TRBV19,13,TRBJ1-5,few,.,CASSIGRNQPQHF,TGTGCCAGTAGTATTGGCCGCAATCAGCCCCAGCATTTT
TRBV12-5,13,TRBJ1-2,.,.,CASGPMEGGTPVF,TGTGCTAGTGGTCCGATGGAGGGGGGGACCCCTGTCTTC
TRBV5-1,17,TRBJ1-2,.,.,CASSLSSGSLDNYGYTF,TGCGCCAGCAGCTTGTCTTCCGGTTCCCTTGATAACTATGGCTACACCTTC
TRBV7-9,16,TRBJ1-2,.,.,CASSFVQQGTNYGYTF,TGTGCCAGCAGCTTCGTTCAGCAGGGTACGAACTATGGCTACACCTTC
TRBV30,16,TRBJ2-2,many,TRBD2,CASSGLAGAYTGELFF,TGTGCCTCCTCAGGACTAGCGGGAGCTTACACCGGGGAGCTGTTTTTT
TRBV28,15,TRBJ1-2,.,TRBD1,CASSHERGPDYGYTF,TGTGCCAGCAGTCACGAAAGGGGGCCCGACTATGGCTACACCTTC
TRBV25-1,15,TRBJ1-5,.,TRBD1,CASSGQGSGNQPQHF,TGTGCCAGCAGTGGACAGGGGTCGGGCAATCAGCCCCAGCATTTT
TRBV2,16,TRBJ1-5,many,.,CASTLDSLSSNQPQHF,TGTGCCAGCACCCTAGACAGCCTTTCTAGCAATCAGCCCCAGCATTTT
TRBV15,16,TRBJ1-1,many,TRBD1,CATSKNTGVSGTEAFF,TGTGCCACCAGCAAAAATACAGGGGTTAGTGGCACTGAAGCTTTCTTT
TRBV5-4,13,TRBJ1-2,.,.,CASSLRANYGYTF,TGTGCCAGCAGCCTCCGGGCTAACTATGGCTACACCTTC
TRBV6-5,12,TRBJ1-2,.,TRBD1,CASISTGLGYTF,TGTGCCAGCATCTCGACAGGGTTGGGCTACACCTTC
TRBV7-8,16,TRBJ2-3,once,TRBD2,CASRTSGRAGTDTQYF,TGTGCCAGCAGGACTAGCGGGAGGGCCGGCACAGATACGCAGTATTTT
TRBV30,15,TRBJ1-6,once,TRBD1,CAWRGPGGLGSPLHF,TGTGCCTGGAGAGGACCAGGGGGCTTGGGTTCACCCCTCCACTTT
TRBV19,12,TRBJ2-1,.,TRBD1,CASSHNRGEQFF,TGTGCCAGTTCCCACAACAGGGGTGAGCAGTTCTTC
TRBV5-3,15,TRBJ1-5,.,TRBD1,CARSLLTGDNQPQHF,TGTGCCAGAAGCTTACTCACAGGGGACAATCAGCCCCAGCATTTT
TRBV28,15,TRBJ1-2,.,TRBD1,CASSPGDRSNYGYTF,TGTGCCAGCAGCCCAGGGGACAGATCTAACTATGGCTACACCTTC
TRBV7-9,16,TRBJ2-2,.,TRBD1,CASSLAGTGYHGELFF,TGTGCCAGCAGCTTAGCCGGGACAGGGTATCACGGGGAGCTGTTTTTT
TRBV5-1,14,TRBJ1-3,.,TRBD1,CASSPRGPGNTIYF,TGCGCCAGCAGCCCAAGGGGGCCTGGAAACACCATATATTTT
TRBV30,14,TRBJ2-7,many,TRBD1,CAWRQTGGRYEQYF,TGTGCCTGGCGCCAGACAGGGGGCAGGTACGAGCAGTACTTC
TRBV4-2,16,TRBJ2-1,.,TRBD2,CASSQDLSGRYNEQFF,TGTGCCAGCAGCCAAGACCTCAGCGGGAGGTACAATGAGCAGTTCTTC